This entry lists 15 T cell receptor beta chains sequenced from one sample in a study of T cells in Graves' hyperthyroidism and ophthalmopathy. The CDR3 regions of TCR beta were amplified from RNA transcripts. The HTBI primer set drove a first-round RT-PCR of the TCR CDR3. Using its own MiXCR run on the multiplex PCR reads, TCRdb lists one record per CDR3 protein. The top ten hold around a sixth of the sample, which has 500,000 to 600,000 distinct CDR3 sequences, over 15% seen once. The specimen sequenced was blood. Every receptor here comes from a woman under 30 with Graves' hyperthyroidism.

This clonotype showed up just a few times. The chain is built from TRBV5-1 and TRBJ1-4; TRBD1 is a possible D gene (5 bases). Germline V gene data show CDR1 as SGHRS and CDR2 as YFSETQ. V was cut by 3 bases and J by 4 bases, with 10 bases left in between. This CDR3 region has 14 residues. CDR3: CASSSGAYNEKLFF. The CDR3 DNA is TGCGCCAGCAGCTCCGGGGCTTATAATGAAAAACTGTTTTTT.

J is TRBJ2-2 and V is TRBV29-1, with 12 bases aligning to TRBD1. This CDR3 is built from 15 residues. Germline CDR1 and CDR2: SQVTM and ANQGSEA. V lost 6 bases and J lost 6; bases outside the gene matches: 8. This chain's CDR3 is CSVGQGANLPGELFF. The DNA for the CDR3 is TGCAGCGTGGGACAGGGGGCGAACTTGCCCGGGGAGCTGTTTTTT.

This clonotype was observed at least ten times. This chain links TRBV5-1 with TRBJ2-5, with D unclear. The CDR3 runs 13 residues. Germline V CDR1 and CDR2: SGHRS, YFSETQ. The ends were cut back, 4 bases at V and 5 bases at J, with 12 bases in the middle. The CDR3 nucleotides read TGCGCCAGCAGCCTCGGTTTTGGTGAGACCCAGTACTTC. Translating it yields CASSLGFGETQYF.

This clonotype was picked up many times. The chain joins TRBV7-9 to TRBJ2-5; a possible D gene is TRBD2 (6 bases). CDR1 and CDR2 from the germline V gene are SEHNR and FQNEAQ (reference sequence). V lost 2 bases to trimming and J lost 0 bases, with 10 bases between them. This CDR3 contains 15 residues. In DNA form, the CDR3 reads TGTGCCAGCAGCTTAAACCTAGCGTACCAAGAGACCCAGTACTTC. It translates to CASSLNLAYQETQYF.

This clonotype was seen more than once but under ten times. V and J are TRBV12-3 or TRBV12-4 and TRBJ2-2; no reliable D call. This CDR3 comprises 11 residues. V lost 7 bases and J lost 10, with 10 bases in between. The CDR3 nucleotides read TGTGCCAGCACCGAGCGCGAGGAGCTGTTTTTT. Protein: CASTEREELFF.

The rearrangement uses TRBV3-2 and TRBJ2-3; TRBD2 is taken as the D call from the table, unchecked against the DNA. TRBV3-2 represents a pseudogene. The CDR3 loop spans 17 amino acids. The CDR3, as DNA: TGTGCCAGCAGCCAACCGCTTCTAGCGGGGGGTCCAGATACGCAGTATTTT. It encodes CASSQPLLAGGPDTQYF.

This clonotype was picked up many times. This sequence joins TRBV7-9 and TRBJ2-7; 7 bases are a match to TRBD1. J gave up 3 bases and V 5 bases, and 7 bases lay outside the gene matches. This CDR3 region has 14 residues. In germline, CDR1 is SEHNR, CDR2 FQNEAQ (reference sequence). The CDR3 nucleotides read TGTGCCAGCAGCCCGACAGGGCAGGGCTACGAGCAGTACTTC. It is translated as CASSPTGQGYEQYF.

V usage is TRBV5-1 and J usage is TRBJ2-3; 7 nucleotides line up with TRBD2. Germline CDR1 SGHRS, CDR2 YFSETQ. This CDR3 region has 15 residues. Trimming removed 4 bases from V and 0 bases from J; junction bases left unmatched: 5. The CDR3 nucleotides are TGCGCCAGCAGCGGGCTAGCGGCTAGCACAGATACGCAGTATTTT. This encodes CASSGLAASTDTQYF.

This CDR3 reads CASSQFAEDEQYF. Written as DNA, the CDR3 is TGTGCCAGCTCACAATTCGCGGAGGACGAGCAGTACTTC. V and J are TRBV18 and TRBJ2-7, with a tentative D call TRBD2 (5 bases). Germline loops: CDR1 KGHSH, CDR2 LQKENI. The V gene lost 4 bases and the J gene lost 5 bases, with 12 bases spanning the gap. The CDR3 runs 13 residues.

This CDR3 reads CSLARVEDTQYF. The DNA for the CDR3 is TGCAGTTTAGCGAGGGTCGAAGATACGCAGTATTTT. The chain combines TRBV20-1 with TRBJ2-3, with D tentatively TRBD2 (5 bases). Germline values: CDR1 DFQATT, CDR2 SNEGSKA (reference sequence). V lost 8 bases, J lost 5 bases, and 14 bases lay in between. This CDR3 contains 12 residues.

This clonotype was recorded many times. One end of the junction varies from germline; a read error may be responsible. The V gene is TRBV2, the J gene TRBJ2-1; 10 positions match TRBD1. CDR3 length: 11 amino acids. Germline V gene lookup returns CDR1 SNHLY and CDR2 FYNNEI. DNA for the CDR3: TGCTCGGGGGACAGGGGCCATGAGCAGTTCTTC. It encodes CSGDRGHEQFF.

This clonotype appeared many times. The chain carries TRBV11-2 and TRBJ2-5; 9 bases line up with TRBD1. CDR1 is SGHAT and CDR2 is FQNNGV in the germline V gene. Trimming at V came to 5 bases and at J to 5 bases, leaving 6 bases not matched to a gene. This CDR3 contains 14 residues. CDR3 sequence (DNA): TGTGCCAGCAGCCAACAGGGGGCAGGGGAGACCCAGTACTTC. Its protein product is CASSQQGAGETQYF.

The rearrangement joins TRBV6-5 to TRBJ1-1; TRBD1 might be the D (5 bases). Trimming stripped 2 bases from V and 11 bases from J, with 12 bases between. The CDR3 covers 12 residues. Germline V CDR1 and CDR2: MNHEY, SVGAGI. The CDR3 DNA follows: TGTGCCAGCAGTTACGGGGCAGGGTACGCTTTCTTT. Amino acids: CASSYGAGYAFF.

This clonotype was detected many times. The chain links TRBV6-1 to TRBJ1-5; 12 nucleotides line up with TRBD1. V shed 10 bases, J shed 4 bases, and the junction held 14 bases outside the gene matches. The germline V gene has CDR1 MNHNS and CDR2 SASEGT. The CDR3 length is 17 residues. The CDR3 here is CAISPGQGALRNQPQHF. For the CDR3, the DNA is TGTGCCATCAGCCCGGGACAGGGGGCCTTGCGGAATCAGCCCCAGCATTTT.

This clonotype appeared many times. This chain links TRBV2 with TRBJ2-2; tentative D call: TRBD2 (5 bases). The length of the CDR3 is 16 residues. Germline CDR1 SNHLY, CDR2 FYNNEI. V was pared by 10 bases and J by 0 bases, with 18 bases between. The CDR3 is CATLLSSVSNTGELFF. DNA of the CDR3: TGTGCCACTCTGCTAAGTAGCGTCTCGAACACCGGGGAGCTGTTTTTT.